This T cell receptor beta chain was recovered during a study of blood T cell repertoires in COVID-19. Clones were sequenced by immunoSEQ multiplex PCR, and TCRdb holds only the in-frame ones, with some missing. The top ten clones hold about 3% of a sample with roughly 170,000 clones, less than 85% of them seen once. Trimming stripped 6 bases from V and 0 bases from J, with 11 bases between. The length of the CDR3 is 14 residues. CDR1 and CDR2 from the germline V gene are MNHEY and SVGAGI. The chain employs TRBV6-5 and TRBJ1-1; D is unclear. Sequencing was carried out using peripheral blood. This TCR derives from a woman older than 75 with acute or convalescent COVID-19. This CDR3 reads CASRRASMNTEAFF. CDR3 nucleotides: TGTGCCAGCAGGAGGGCCTCTATGAACACTGAAGCTTTCTTT.